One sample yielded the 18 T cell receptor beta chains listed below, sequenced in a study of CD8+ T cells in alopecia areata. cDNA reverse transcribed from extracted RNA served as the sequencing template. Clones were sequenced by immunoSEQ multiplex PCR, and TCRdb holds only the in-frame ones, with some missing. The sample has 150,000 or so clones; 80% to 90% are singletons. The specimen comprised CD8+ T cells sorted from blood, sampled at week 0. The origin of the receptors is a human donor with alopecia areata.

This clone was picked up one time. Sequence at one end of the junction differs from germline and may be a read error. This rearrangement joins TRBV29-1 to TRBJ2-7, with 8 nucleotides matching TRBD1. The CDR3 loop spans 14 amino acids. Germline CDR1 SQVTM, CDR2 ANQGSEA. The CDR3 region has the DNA TGCAACGTTGCCGAGACAGGGGACTTGAGGGTGCAGTACTTC. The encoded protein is CNVAETGDLRVQYF.

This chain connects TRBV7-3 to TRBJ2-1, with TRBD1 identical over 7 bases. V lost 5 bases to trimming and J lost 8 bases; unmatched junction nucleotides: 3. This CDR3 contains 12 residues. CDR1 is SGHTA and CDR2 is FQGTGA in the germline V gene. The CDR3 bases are TGTGCCAGCAGCCCTCAGGGGGATGAGCAGTTCTTC. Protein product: CASSPQGDEQFF.

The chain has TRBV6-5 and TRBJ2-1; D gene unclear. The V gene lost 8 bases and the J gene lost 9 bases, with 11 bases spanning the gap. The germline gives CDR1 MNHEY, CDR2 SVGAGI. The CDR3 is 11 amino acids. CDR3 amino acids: CASSLVGEQFF. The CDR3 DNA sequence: TGTGCCAGCTCTTTAGTAGGTGAGCAGTTCTTC.

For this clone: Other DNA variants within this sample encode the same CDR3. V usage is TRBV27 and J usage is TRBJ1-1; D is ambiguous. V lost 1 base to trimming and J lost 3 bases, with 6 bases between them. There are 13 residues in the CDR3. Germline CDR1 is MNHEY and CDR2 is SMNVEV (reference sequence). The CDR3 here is CASSLFGDTEAFF. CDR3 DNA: TGTGCCAGCAGTTTATTTGGGGACACTGAAGCTTTCTTT.

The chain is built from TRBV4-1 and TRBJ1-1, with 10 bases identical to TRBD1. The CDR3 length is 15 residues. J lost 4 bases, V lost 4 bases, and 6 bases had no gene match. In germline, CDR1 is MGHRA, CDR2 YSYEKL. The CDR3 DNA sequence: TGCGCCAGCAGCCCGGCGGGACAGGGGTCCACTGAAGCTTTCTTT. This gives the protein CASSPAGQGSTEAFF.

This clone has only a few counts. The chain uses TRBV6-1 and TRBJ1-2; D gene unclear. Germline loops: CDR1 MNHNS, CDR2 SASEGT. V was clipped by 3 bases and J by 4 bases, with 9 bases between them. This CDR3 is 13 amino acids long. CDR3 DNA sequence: TGTGCCAGCAGTGACAGAAACCTCTATGGCTACACCTTC. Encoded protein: CASSDRNLYGYTF.

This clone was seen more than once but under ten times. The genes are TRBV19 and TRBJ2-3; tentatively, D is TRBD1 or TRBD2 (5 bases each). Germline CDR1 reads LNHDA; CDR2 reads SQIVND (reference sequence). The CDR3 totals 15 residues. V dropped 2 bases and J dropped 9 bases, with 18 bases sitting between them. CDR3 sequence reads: CASSILPRDGETQYF. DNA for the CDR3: TGTGCCAGTAGTATACTGCCCAGGGACGGGGAGACGCAGTATTTT. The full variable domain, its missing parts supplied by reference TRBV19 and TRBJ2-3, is DGGITQSPKYLFRKEGQNVTLSCEQNLNHDAMYWYRQDPGQGLRLIYYSQIVNDFQKGDIAEGYSVSREKKESFPLTVTSAQKNPTAFYLCASSILPRDGETQYFGPGTRLTVL.

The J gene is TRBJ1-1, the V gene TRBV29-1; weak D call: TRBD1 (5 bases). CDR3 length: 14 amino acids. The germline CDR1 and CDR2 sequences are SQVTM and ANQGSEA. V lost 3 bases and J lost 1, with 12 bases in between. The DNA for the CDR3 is TGCAGCGTTGATCAACAGGCTAAGAACACTGAAGCTTTCTTT. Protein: CSVDQQAKNTEAFF. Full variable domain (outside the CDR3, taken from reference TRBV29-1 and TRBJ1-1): SAVISQKPSRDICQRGTSLTIQCQVDSQVTMMFWYRQQPGQSLTLIATANQGSEATYESGFVIDKFPISRPNLTFSTLTVSNMSPEDSSIYLCSVDQQAKNTEAFFGQGTRLTVV.

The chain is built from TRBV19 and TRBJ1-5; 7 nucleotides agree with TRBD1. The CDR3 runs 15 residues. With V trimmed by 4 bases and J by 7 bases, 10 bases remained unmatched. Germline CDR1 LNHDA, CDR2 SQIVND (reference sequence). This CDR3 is CASSTVGQVKQPQHF. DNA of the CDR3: TGTGCCAGTAGTACCGTCGGACAGGTCAAACAGCCCCAGCATTTT.

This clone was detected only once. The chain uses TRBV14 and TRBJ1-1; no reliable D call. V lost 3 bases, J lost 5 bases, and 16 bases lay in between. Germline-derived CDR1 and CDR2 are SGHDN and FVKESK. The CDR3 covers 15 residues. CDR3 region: CASSQKGSGRTEAFF. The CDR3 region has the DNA TGTGCCAGCAGCCAGAAAGGATCCGGACGAACTGAAGCTTTCTTT.

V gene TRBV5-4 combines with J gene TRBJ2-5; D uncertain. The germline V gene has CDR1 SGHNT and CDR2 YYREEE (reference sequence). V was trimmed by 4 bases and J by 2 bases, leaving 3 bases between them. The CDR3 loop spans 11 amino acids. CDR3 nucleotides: TGTGCCAGCAGCAATCAAGAGACCCAGTACTTC. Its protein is CASSNQETQYF.

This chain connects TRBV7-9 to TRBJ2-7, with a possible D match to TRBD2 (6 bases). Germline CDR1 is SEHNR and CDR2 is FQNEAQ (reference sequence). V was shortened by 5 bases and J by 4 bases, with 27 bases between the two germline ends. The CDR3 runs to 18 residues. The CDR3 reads CASSTPRDSPRSEYEQYF. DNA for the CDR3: TGTGCCAGCAGCACGCCCCGGGACTCGCCAAGATCGGAGTACGAGCAGTACTTC.

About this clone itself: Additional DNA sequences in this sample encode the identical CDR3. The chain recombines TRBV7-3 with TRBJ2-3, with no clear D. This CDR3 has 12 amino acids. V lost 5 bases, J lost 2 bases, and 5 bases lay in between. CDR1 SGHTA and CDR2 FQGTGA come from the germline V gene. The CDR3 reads CASSLDTDTQYF. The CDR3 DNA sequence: TGTGCCAGCAGCCTCGACACAGATACGCAGTATTTT.

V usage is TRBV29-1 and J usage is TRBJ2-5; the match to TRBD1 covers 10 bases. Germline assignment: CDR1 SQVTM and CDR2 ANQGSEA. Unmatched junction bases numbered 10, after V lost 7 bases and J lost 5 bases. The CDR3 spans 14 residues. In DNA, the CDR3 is TGCAGCGGGTGGACAGGGGGTTTGAGGGAGACCCAGTACTTC. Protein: CSGWTGGLRETQYF.

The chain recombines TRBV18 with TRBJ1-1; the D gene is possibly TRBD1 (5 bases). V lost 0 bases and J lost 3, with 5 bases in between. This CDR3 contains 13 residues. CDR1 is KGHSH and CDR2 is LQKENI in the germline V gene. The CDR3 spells CASSPPGDTEAFF. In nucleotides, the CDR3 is TGTGCCAGCTCACCACCAGGGGACACTGAAGCTTTCTTT.

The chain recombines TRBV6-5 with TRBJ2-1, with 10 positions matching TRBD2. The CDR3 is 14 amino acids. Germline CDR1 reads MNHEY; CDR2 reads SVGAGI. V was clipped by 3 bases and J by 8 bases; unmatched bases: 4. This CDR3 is CASSYGSGGDEQFF. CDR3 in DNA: TGTGCCAGCAGTTATGGCAGCGGGGGGGATGAGCAGTTCTTC.

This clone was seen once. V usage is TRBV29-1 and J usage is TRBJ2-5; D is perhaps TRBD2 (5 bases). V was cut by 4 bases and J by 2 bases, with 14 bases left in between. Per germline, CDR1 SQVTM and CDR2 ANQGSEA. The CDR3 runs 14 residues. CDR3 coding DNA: TGCAGCGTTGTAGGGCTAGCAGATCAAGAGACCCAGTACTTC. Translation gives CSVVGLADQETQYF.

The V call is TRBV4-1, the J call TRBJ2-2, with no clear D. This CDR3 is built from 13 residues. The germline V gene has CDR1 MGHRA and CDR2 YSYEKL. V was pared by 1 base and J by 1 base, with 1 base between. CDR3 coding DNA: TGCGCCAGCAGCCAAGGGAACACCGGGGAGCTGTTTTTT. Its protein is CASSQGNTGELFF.